These 24 T cell receptor beta chains were sequenced from one sample in a study of T cells after yellow fever vaccination. TCRdb re-called the 5' RACE reads with MiXCR, one entry per CDR3 protein. Among about 340,000 distinct CDR3 sequences listed, 4% were seen once. The sample here was PBMCs, taken 5 days after the yellow fever booster vaccination. The receptors were gathered from a man between 18 and 29 years old who received the YFV17D yellow fever vaccine.

This clonotype was counted only a few times. The chain couples TRBV3-1 to TRBJ2-3; the D gene is possibly TRBD2 (5 bases). CDR3 size: 15 residues. V lost 3 bases and J 2 bases, leaving 12 bases between the germline ends. Germline CDR1 reads LGHDT; CDR2 reads YNNKEL (reference sequence). CDR3 sequence reads: CASSHWVLDTDTQYF. The CDR3, as DNA: TGTGCCAGCAGCCATTGGGTACTAGACACAGATACGCAGTATTTT.

This clonotype occurred many times. At one boundary the junction diverges from the germline segment, which might be a read error. V gene TRBV6-5 combines with J gene TRBJ2-1; a weak D match, TRBD2 (5 bases). The CDR3 totals 14 residues. Germline V lookup: CDR1 MNHEY, CDR2 SVGAGI. The CDR3 here is CASSYSRLPSRVRF. CDR3 in DNA: TGTGCCAGCAGTTACTCGAGACTACCGAGTAGAGTGCGCTTC.

This chain joins TRBV4-2 and TRBJ2-7, with TRBD2 matching over 9 bases. The CDR3 is made up of 15 amino acids. Per germline, CDR1 LGHNA and CDR2 YNFKEQ. V lost 4 bases, J lost 5 bases, and 9 bases stayed unmatched. CDR3 loop: CASSPPLAGKDEQYF. Here the CDR3 DNA reads TGTGCCAGCAGCCCTCCCCTAGCGGGGAAGGACGAGCAGTACTTC.

The sample holds a few counts of this clonotype. The chain couples TRBV5-6 to TRBJ1-4; TRBD1 aligns across 11 bases. The CDR3 is 15 residues long. Germline trimming cut 3 bases from V and 8 bases from J; bases unmatched to any gene: 6. CDR1 is SGHDT, CDR2 YYEEEE, per germline. CDR3 sequence reads: CASSSGQGAGEKLFF. For the CDR3, the DNA is TGTGCCAGCAGCTCAGGACAGGGGGCAGGAGAAAAACTGTTTTTT.

Many counts were recorded for this clonotype. The V and J genes are TRBV6-2 or TRBV6-3 and TRBJ2-1; 7 nucleotides match TRBD2. The V segment lost 5 bases and the J segment 7 bases; nucleotides outside the gene matches: 8. Germline lookup yields CDR1 MNHEY and CDR2 SVGEGT. The CDR3 length is 14 residues. The DNA of the CDR3 is TGTGCCAGCAGTGCGCCTAGCGGTGGGAATGAGCAGTTCTTC. Translation: CASSAPSGGNEQFF.

CDR3 sequence reads: CASSLAASGGKSSYEQYF. Written as DNA, the CDR3 is TGTGCCAGCAGTTTAGCGGCTAGCGGGGGAAAGAGCTCCTACGAGCAGTACTTC. The chain combines TRBV12-3 or TRBV12-4 with TRBJ2-7; 10 positions match TRBD2. CDR3 length equals 18 residues. The V segment lost 0 bases and the J segment 0 bases; nucleotides outside the gene matches: 8.

This clonotype was counted a few times. The chain is built from TRBV7-3 and TRBJ2-3; a weak D match, TRBD1 (6 bases). Trimming took off 0 bases at V and 0 bases at J, with 19 bases between the two ends. This CDR3 has 19 residues. Germline V gene sequence: CDR1 SGHTA, CDR2 FQGTGA. CDR3 in amino acids: CASSLTLNDRSVSTDTQYF. The CDR3 DNA reads TGTGCCAGCAGCTTAACCTTAAATGACAGGAGCGTTAGCACAGATACGCAGTATTTT.

This clonotype was detected many times. The chain joins TRBV6-6 to TRBJ1-6; D call uncertain. The CDR3 is 15 residues long. Trimming pared 0 bases from V and 8 bases from J, leaving 11 bases between. Per germline, CDR1 MNHNY and CDR2 SVGAGI (reference sequence). This CDR3 reads CASSYSIREDSPLHF. Written as DNA, the CDR3 is TGTGCCAGCAGTTACTCGATTAGGGAGGATTCACCCCTCCACTTT.

This clonotype has a handful of counts. The CDR3 region is CASSSGMGDTEAFF. CDR3 DNA sequence: TGCGCCAGCAGTTCAGGGATGGGGGACACTGAAGCTTTCTTT. This chain joins TRBV5-1 and TRBJ1-1; tentatively, D is TRBD1 (5 bases). The germline V gene has CDR1 SGHRS and CDR2 YFSETQ. The CDR3 covers 14 residues. Trimming took 5 bases from V and 3 from J, leaving 14 bases between them.

This clonotype appeared many times. The chain's CDR3 is CASSYSWGGGEQYF. The CDR3 region has the DNA TGTGCCAGCAGTTACTCGTGGGGCGGAGGGGAGCAGTACTTC. The V call is TRBV6-5, the J call TRBJ2-7, with D possibly TRBD2 on 6 matching bases. The ends were cut back, 0 bases at V and 7 bases at J, with 13 bases in the middle. There are 14 residues in the CDR3. CDR1 and CDR2 from the germline V gene are MNHEY and SVGAGI.

V is TRBV18 and J is TRBJ1-3; D unclear. The germline V gene has CDR1 KGHSH and CDR2 LQKENI. CDR3 length equals 16 residues. V was pared by 0 bases and J by 0 bases, with 9 bases between. The CDR3 region is CASSPPSAFSGNTIYF. CDR3 in DNA: TGTGCCAGCTCACCACCGTCGGCTTTCTCTGGAAACACCATATATTTT.

This chain connects TRBV19 to TRBJ1-2; tentatively, D is TRBD1 (6 bases). The germline CDR1 and CDR2 sequences are LNHDA and SQIVND (reference sequence). The V end was cut by 5 bases, the J end by 0 bases, with 22 bases between. The CDR3 contains 18 residues. The CDR3 spells CASSGSGTTKKANYGYTF. The CDR3 bases are TGTGCCAGTAGTGGGTCCGGGACAACTAAGAAAGCTAACTATGGCTACACCTTC. Combining the CDR3 with reference TRBV19 and TRBJ1-2 gives the whole variable domain DGGITQSPKYLFRKEGQNVTLSCEQNLNHDAMYWYRQDPGQGLRLIYYSQIVNDFQKGDIAEGYSVSREKKESFPLTVTSAQKNPTAFYLCASSGSGTTKKANYGYTFGSGTRLTVV.

This clonotype was seen many times. The V gene is TRBV18, the J gene TRBJ1-1; the D is unclear. V was cut by 5 bases and J by 3 bases, with 10 bases left in between. This CDR3 region has 13 residues. CDR1 is KGHSH and CDR2 is LQKENI in the germline V gene. In DNA, the CDR3 is TGTGCCAGCTCATCATCAGAGCACACTGAAGCTTTCTTT. Its translation: CASSSSEHTEAFF.

The gene calls are TRBV11-2 and TRBJ2-7; 10 bases line up with TRBD2. Germline trimming cut 5 bases from V and 3 bases from J; bases unmatched to any gene: 4. The CDR3 runs to 14 residues. Germline loops: CDR1 SGHAT, CDR2 FQNNGV. The CDR3 protein is CASSPWTSGYEQYV. DNA of the CDR3: TGTGCCAGCAGCCCTTGGACTAGCGGCTACGAGCAGTACGTC.

The table lists this clonotype with many counts. The genes are TRBV5-1 and TRBJ2-3; D possibly corresponds to TRBD2 (5 bases). The length of the CDR3 is 14 residues. Germline V gene lookup returns CDR1 SGHRS and CDR2 YFSETQ. Trimming shortened V by 3 bases and J by 3 bases, and 11 bases separated the two germline ends. The CDR3 bases are TGCGCCAGCAGCTCTCGGGAAGGGACAGATACGCAGTATTTT. This gives the protein CASSSREGTDTQYF.

This rearrangement joins TRBV20-1 to TRBJ2-3, with D unclear. V dropped 7 bases and J dropped 6 bases, with 11 bases sitting between them. This CDR3 is 11 amino acids long. Germline CDR1 and CDR2: DFQATT and SNEGSKA (reference sequence). Here the CDR3 reads CSVLLTDTQYF. DNA for the CDR3: TGCAGTGTTCTCCTAACGGATACGCAGTATTTT.

This clonotype was observed many times. This sequence joins TRBV27 and TRBJ2-3; the match to TRBD2 covers 10 bases. This CDR3 spans 16 amino acids. Losses at the gene ends were 6 bases for V and 6 bases for J; bases not matched to a gene: 12. CDR1 is MNHEY, CDR2 SMNVEV, per germline (reference sequence). Here the CDR3 DNA reads TGTGCCAGCAGCTTCACTAGCGGGGTTCCGCTGGATACGCAGTATTTT. This gives the protein CASSFTSGVPLDTQYF.

CDR3 DNA sequence: TGTGCCACCAGTGATTCTTGGGGAACCGAAGCTTTCTTT. Protein: CATSDSWGTEAFF. The chain recombines TRBV24-1 with TRBJ1-1; D is ambiguous. Trimming took off 2 bases at V and 8 bases at J, with 11 bases between the two ends. The CDR3 runs 13 residues. Looked up from germline, CDR1 is KGHDR and CDR2 is SFDVKD.

The genes are TRBV20-1 and TRBJ2-2; TRBD1 aligns across 12 bases. The germline V gene encodes CDR1 DFQATT and CDR2 SNEGSKA (reference sequence). The V and J ends lost 3 bases and 6 bases, in that order; junction bases with no gene match: 17. CDR3 length: 19 amino acids. The CDR3 reads CSASQPPGQGASIAGELFF. CDR3 in DNA: TGCAGTGCTAGTCAGCCCCCGGGACAGGGGGCTTCGATTGCCGGGGAGCTGTTTTTT.

This clonotype was seen a handful of times. V and J are TRBV7-2 and TRBJ2-3; D perhaps matches TRBD1 (6 bases). Per germline, CDR1 SGHTA and CDR2 FQGNSA. The length of the CDR3 is 15 residues. Trimming pared 6 bases from V and 0 bases from J, leaving 13 bases between. The CDR3 DNA reads as TGTGCCAGCAGACGGACAGCCTCTAGCACAGATACGCAGTATTTT. It specifies CASRRTASSTDTQYF.

This clonotype was counted many times. This sequence joins TRBV5-1 and TRBJ2-5; possibly TRBD1 for D (6 bases). Trimming cost V 4 bases and J 1 base, with 14 bases left between them. The CDR3 runs 15 residues. The germline CDR1 and CDR2 sequences are SGHRS and YFSETQ. CDR3 sequence reads: CASSPERQVQETQYF. CDR3 DNA sequence: TGCGCCAGCAGCCCCGAGCGACAGGTCCAAGAGACCCAGTACTTC.

The table lists this clonotype with a few counts. The rearrangement joins TRBV12-3 or TRBV12-4 to TRBJ1-2, with D possibly matching TRBD1 (6 bases). The CDR3 consists of 17 residues. Trimming left V 5 bases short and J 1 base short, with 20 bases between. The DNA of the CDR3 is TGTGCCAGCAGTCCCTGGGGGCCCGGGGGTGATAACTATGGCTACACCTTC. This encodes CASSPWGPGGDNYGYTF.

The sample holds one count of this clonotype. The chain is built from TRBV30 and TRBJ2-5; either TRBD1 or TRBD2 may fit D (7 bases each). Trimming took off 3 bases at V and 1 base at J, with 12 bases between the two ends. Germline V CDR1 and CDR2: GTSNPN, SVGIG (reference sequence). CDR3 size: 14 residues. The CDR3 DNA sequence: TGTGCCTGGAGGCAGGGGGGGGTCCAAGAGACCCAGTACTTC. Its translation: CAWRQGGVQETQYF.

The table lists this clonotype with a few counts. The chain couples TRBV12-2 to TRBJ2-1; the table names TRBD2, a call not compared with the DNA. TRBV12-2 is tagged as a pseudogene. This CDR3 contains 20 residues. The CDR3 nucleotides are TGTGCAAGTCGCTTAGGGGCCCTAGTCGGGGCCCACCTCTCCTACAATGAGCAGTTCTTC. It codes for CASRLGALVGAHLSYNEQFF.